The 27 T cell receptor beta chains below were found in one sample sequenced in a study of radiation and T cells in renal cell carcinoma. TCRdb's table, derived via immunoSEQ multiplex PCR, lists solely in-frame clones and lacks some. The data show 100,000 to 150,000 clones, 88% seen once. Time point specified: blood 2 weeks post-SBRT. The treatment was: 15 Gy SBRT to primary tumor, nephrectomy 4 weeks later. The sequencing here drew on blood, taken from a patient whose treatment included radiotherapy and nephrectomy. The receptors were gathered from a woman in her seventies with renal cell carcinoma.

The V and J genes are TRBV6-5 and TRBJ2-3, with D maybe TRBD1 (5 bases). Looked up from germline, CDR1 is MNHEY and CDR2 is SVGAGI. Trimming cost V 5 bases and J 3 bases, with 12 bases left between them. This CDR3 region has 14 residues. CDR3 loop: CASSRQSRTDTQYF. The CDR3 nucleotides are TGTGCCAGCAGTCGACAGAGCAGAACAGATACGCAGTATTTT.

The chain joins TRBV6-1 to TRBJ2-7; TRBD1 matches 7 bases. In germline, CDR1 is MNHNS, CDR2 SASEGT. CDR3 length equals 14 residues. V was clipped by 6 bases and J by 3 bases; unmatched bases: 8. The CDR3 DNA sequence: TGTGCCAGCAGCCTCACGCAGGGGGACTACGAGCAGTACTTC. As protein: CASSLTQGDYEQYF.

V and J are TRBV6-1 and TRBJ1-1, with D tentatively TRBD1 (5 bases). Per the germline V gene, CDR1 is MNHNS and CDR2 is SASEGT. The CDR3 contains 15 residues. The ends were cut back, 4 bases at V and 4 bases at J, with 16 bases in the middle. CDR3: CASSAPSTGSTEAFF. The CDR3 DNA follows: TGTGCCAGCAGTGCCCCTTCTACAGGATCCACTGAAGCTTTCTTT.

The chain is built from TRBV28 and TRBJ2-1, with 11 positions matching TRBD2. The CDR3 has 13 amino acids. Per germline, CDR1 MDHEN and CDR2 SYDVKM. Trimming removed 8 bases from V and 7 bases from J; junction bases left unmatched: 4. CDR3: CASLSGGGNEQFF. In nucleotides, the CDR3 is TGTGCCAGCCTTAGCGGGGGGGGTAATGAGCAGTTCTTC.

The rearrangement joins TRBV30 to TRBJ2-5; 7 positions agree with TRBD1. Germline CDR1 GTSNPN, CDR2 SVGIG (reference sequence). The CDR3 consists of 14 residues. The junction had 9 bases not matched to a gene; V was cut back by 4 bases and J by 4 bases. The CDR3 here is CAWKPAYRGETQYF. The CDR3 nucleotides are TGTGCCTGGAAACCGGCTTACAGGGGAGAGACCCAGTACTTC.

The rearrangement uses TRBV19 and TRBJ1-5, with D unclear. Germline values: CDR1 LNHDA, CDR2 SQIVND (reference sequence). The CDR3 length is 13 residues. The V gene lost 3 bases and the J gene lost 4 bases, with 7 bases spanning the gap. Here the CDR3 reads CASSIMGNQPQHF. In DNA, the CDR3 is TGTGCCAGTAGTATTATGGGGAATCAGCCCCAGCATTTT.

This sequence joins TRBV4-1 and TRBJ1-6, with TRBD1 identical over 9 bases. Germline CDR1 MGHRA, CDR2 YSYEKL. The CDR3 runs 19 residues. The junction had 7 bases not matched to a gene; V was cut back by 0 bases and J by 1 base. CDR3 sequence reads: CASSQEVGTGFSYNSPLHF. CDR3 nucleotides: TGCGCCAGCAGCCAAGAAGTGGGGACAGGGTTTTCCTATAATTCACCCCTCCACTTT.

The chain combines TRBV6-1 with TRBJ1-5; the match to TRBD1 covers 9 bases. The CDR3 is 12 amino acids. V dropped 11 bases and J dropped 5; count of bases not matched to a gene: 4. Germline V gives CDR1 MNHNS, CDR2 SASEGT. CDR3 sequence reads: CAGGQGYQPQHF. CDR3 in DNA: TGTGCCGGTGGACAGGGGTATCAGCCCCAGCATTTT.

CDR3 amino acids: CASSANLGATEAFF. CDR3 coding DNA: TGTGCCAGCAGCGCTAATTTGGGGGCCACTGAAGCTTTCTTT. The chain combines TRBV9 with TRBJ1-1; TRBD1 is a possible D gene (6 bases). This CDR3 region has 14 residues. Germline V CDR1 and CDR2: SGDLS, YYNGEE. V shed 3 bases and J shed 4 bases, with 13 bases lying between them.

This rearrangement joins TRBV21-1 to TRBJ2-1; the table's D call, TRBD2, has no DNA check behind it. TRBV21-1 is a known pseudogene. The CDR3 sequence is 12 residues long. CDR3 DNA: TGTGCCAGCTGTGCGGGGACCAATGAGCAGTTCTTC. Translation gives CASCAGTNEQFF.

This clone was seen only a few times. The conserved phenylalanine or tryptophan normally closing the CDR3 is absent here, so this likely arose from a read error. No DNA is shown, since the ends of the CDR3 on it are uncertain; the CDR3 is the one TCRdb lists. The chain carries TRBV30 and TRBJ1-1; TRBD1 reflects the table's D call only, with no check against the DNA. Counting both end residues, the CDR3 totals 12 amino acids. Per the germline V gene, CDR1 is GTSNPN and CDR2 is SVGIG (reference sequence). CDR3 residues: CASTPGQGPFSG.

CDR3 loop: CASSMTGGRGPSNQPQHF. Here the CDR3 DNA reads TGTGCCAGTAGTATGACCGGGGGGAGGGGGCCAAGCAATCAGCCCCAGCATTTT. This chain connects TRBV19 to TRBJ1-5, with TRBD1 matching 7 bases. J lost 1 base, V lost 3 bases, and 12 bases had no gene match. Germline values: CDR1 LNHDA, CDR2 SQIVND (reference sequence). There are 18 residues in the CDR3.

This clone appeared once. The chain joins TRBV30 to TRBJ2-5, with D perhaps given as TRBD1 or TRBD2 (5 bases each). This CDR3 is built from 13 residues. Germline V gene lookup returns CDR1 GTSNPN and CDR2 SVGIG (reference sequence). The V end lost 5 bases, the J end lost 5 bases, and 15 bases lay between the germline ends. CDR3 loop: CAWRDLPVETQYF. The CDR3 nucleotides are TGTGCCTGGCGGGACCTTCCTGTCGAGACCCAGTACTTC.

The rearrangement links TRBV11-3 to TRBJ1-5; D is undetermined. V lost 0 bases to trimming and J lost 4 bases, with 7 bases between them. From germline, CDR1 is SGHNT and CDR2 YENEEA. The CDR3 has 14 amino acids. The CDR3 spells CASSLDPRNQPQHF. The DNA of the CDR3 is TGTGCCAGCAGCTTAGATCCCAGGAATCAGCCCCAGCATTTT.

The chain recombines TRBV5-4 with TRBJ1-2; the match to TRBD1 covers 8 bases. The CDR3 is 15 amino acids. Germline V gene data show CDR1 as SGHNT and CDR2 as YYREEE (reference sequence). J was trimmed by 4 bases and V by 4 bases; bases with no gene match: 9. CDR3 DNA sequence: TGTGCCAGCAGCACACCGACAGGGGATGGCTATGGCTACACCTTC. Translated: CASSTPTGDGYGYTF.

Comments on this clone: At one boundary the junction diverges from the germline segment, which might be a read error. V is TRBV7-7 and J is TRBJ1-1; D perhaps matches TRBD1 (6 bases). Per the germline V gene, CDR1 is SSHAT and CDR2 is FNYEAQ (reference sequence). This CDR3 has 16 residues. As DNA, the CDR3 is TGTGCTAGCAGCCCTCTCCAGGGGCTCCTGAACACTGAAGCTTTCTTT. It specifies CASSPLQGLLNTEAFF.

This chain uses TRBV29-1 with TRBJ2-3; no clear D gene. There are 11 residues in the CDR3. Trimming stripped 5 bases from V and 4 bases from J, with 7 bases between. From germline, CDR1 is SQVTM and CDR2 ANQGSEA. The CDR3: CSVHASDTQYF. In DNA, the CDR3 is TGCAGCGTTCACGCTTCAGATACGCAGTATTTT.

This clone was seen only a few times. The rearrangement uses TRBV19 and TRBJ1-5; D ambiguous. The germline V gene encodes CDR1 LNHDA and CDR2 SQIVND (reference sequence). The germline V and J ends were trimmed by 6 bases and 11 bases, with 23 bases remaining between them. The CDR3 covers 15 residues. As DNA, the CDR3 is TGTGCCAGTAGCACCCCTAGGACGGAGTCGAGAGCCCAGCATTTT. Translation: CASSTPRTESRAQHF.

The V and J genes are TRBV29-1 and TRBJ2-2; TRBD1 is a possible D gene (5 bases). Germline CDR1 SQVTM, CDR2 ANQGSEA. This CDR3 spans 13 amino acids. V lost 5 bases, J lost 4 bases, and 11 bases lay in between. CDR3 nucleotides: TGCAGCGTTTCCGACAGACTCACCGGGGAGCTGTTTTTT. Amino acid sequence: CSVSDRLTGELFF.

J is TRBJ2-3 and V is TRBV5-5; D is uncertain. The CDR3 totals 14 residues. Trimming removed 0 bases at V and 2 bases at J, with 7 bases between. From germline, CDR1 is SGHKS and CDR2 YYEKEE (reference sequence). In nucleotides, the CDR3 is TGTGCCAGCAGCTTGGCGACTGCCACAGATACGCAGTATTTT. Translation gives CASSLATATDTQYF. The entire variable domain, with the rest obtained from reference TRBV5-5 and TRBJ2-3, is as follows: DAGVTQSPTHLIKTRGQQVTLRCSPISGHKSVSWYQQVLGQGPQFIFQYYEKEERGRGNFPDRFSARQFPNYSSELNVNALLLGDSALYLCASSLATATDTQYFGPGTRLTVL.

V and J are TRBV6-5 and TRBJ1-1; D uncertain. Germline V gene data show CDR1 as MNHEY and CDR2 as SVGAGI. Trimming shortened V by 5 bases and J by 4 bases, and 14 bases separated the two germline ends. This CDR3 is built from 14 residues. In nucleotides, the CDR3 is TGTGCCAGCAGTGCTCTGCGCGGGAGCACTGAAGCTTTCTTT. Protein: CASSALRGSTEAFF.

This rearrangement joins TRBV5-6 to TRBJ1-2; the D gene is possibly TRBD1 (5 bases). CDR1 and CDR2 (germline): SGHDT, YYEEEE. Trimming took off 4 bases at V and 2 bases at J, with 12 bases between the two ends. CDR3 length: 14 amino acids. The CDR3 DNA follows: TGTGCCAGCAGCCTTCCAGGGAAAAACTATGGCTACACCTTC. This sequence encodes CASSLPGKNYGYTF.

This clone was counted a single time. This rearrangement joins TRBV19 to TRBJ1-2; D unresolved. Per the germline V gene, CDR1 is LNHDA and CDR2 is SQIVND (reference sequence). V shed 7 bases and J shed 4 bases, with 13 bases lying between them. The length of the CDR3 is 13 residues. CDR3 sequence reads: CASTERKAYGYTF. In nucleotides, the CDR3 is TGTGCCAGTACTGAACGGAAAGCCTATGGCTACACCTTC.

The chain couples TRBV27 to TRBJ1-5, with 7 bases lining up with TRBD1. V was clipped by 3 bases and J by 4 bases; unmatched bases: 6. The CDR3 length is 15 residues. Germline V gene sequence: CDR1 MNHEY, CDR2 SMNVEV (reference sequence). CDR3 residues: CASSFGRGGNQPQHF. The CDR3, as DNA: TGTGCCAGCAGTTTCGGCAGGGGGGGAAATCAGCCCCAGCATTTT.

The chain carries TRBV30 and TRBJ2-3, with D perhaps TRBD1 (5 bases). The V gene's germline CDR1 is GTSNPN and CDR2 SVGIG (reference sequence). Trimming left V 8 bases short and J 1 base short, with 10 bases between. The CDR3 runs 12 residues. CDR3 region: CAHGAGTDTQYF. For the CDR3, the DNA is TGTGCCCATGGGGCGGGCACAGATACGCAGTATTTT. The variable domain in full, with the rest retrieved from reference TRBV30 and TRBJ2-3, is SQTIHQWPATLVQPVGSPLSLECTVEGTSNPNLYWYRQAAGRGLQLLFYSVGIGQISSEVPQNLSASRPQDRQFILSSKKLLLSDSGFYLCAHGAGTDTQYFGPGTRLTVL.

This rearrangement joins TRBV6-5 to TRBJ2-3; the D is unclear. Germline V lookup: CDR1 MNHEY, CDR2 SVGAGI. The CDR3 consists of 13 residues. V shed 6 bases and J shed 5 bases, with 12 bases lying between them. The CDR3: CASSPTRGDTQYF. The CDR3, as DNA: TGTGCCAGCAGCCCAACAAGAGGAGATACGCAGTATTTT.

V is TRBV18 and J is TRBJ1-3; a weak D match, TRBD1 (5 bases). The CDR3 loop spans 15 amino acids. V gave up 0 bases and J gave up 4 bases, with 10 bases separating them. Germline CDR1 reads KGHSH; CDR2 reads LQKENI. The CDR3 sequence: CASSPPAGLGNTIYF. The CDR3 region has the DNA TGTGCCAGCTCACCACCGGCAGGGCTGGGAAACACCATATATTTT.